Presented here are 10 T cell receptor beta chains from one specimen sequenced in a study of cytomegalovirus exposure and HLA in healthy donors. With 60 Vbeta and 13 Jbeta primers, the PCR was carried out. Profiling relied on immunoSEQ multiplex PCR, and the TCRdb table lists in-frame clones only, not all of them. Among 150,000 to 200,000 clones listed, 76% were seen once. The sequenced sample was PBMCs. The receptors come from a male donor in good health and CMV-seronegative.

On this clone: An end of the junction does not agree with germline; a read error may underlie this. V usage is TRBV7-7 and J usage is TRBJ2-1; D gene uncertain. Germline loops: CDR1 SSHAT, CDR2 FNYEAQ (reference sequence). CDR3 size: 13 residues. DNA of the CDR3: TGTGCTAGCAGCCCACGGCGGAACGCTGAGCAGTTCTTC. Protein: CASSPRRNAEQFF.

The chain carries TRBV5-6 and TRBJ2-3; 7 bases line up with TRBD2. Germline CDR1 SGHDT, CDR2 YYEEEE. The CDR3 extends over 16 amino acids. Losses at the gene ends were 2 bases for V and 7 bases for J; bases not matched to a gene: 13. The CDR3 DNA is TGTGCCAGCAGCTTCAAGTCTGTAGCGGGCAAGTATACGCAGTATTTT. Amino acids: CASSFKSVAGKYTQYF.

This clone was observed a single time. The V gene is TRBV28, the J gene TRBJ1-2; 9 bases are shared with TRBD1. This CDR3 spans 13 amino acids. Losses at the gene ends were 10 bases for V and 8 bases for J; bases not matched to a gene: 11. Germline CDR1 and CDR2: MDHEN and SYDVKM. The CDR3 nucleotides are TGTGCCACCGTTATTGTACAGGGGGCCGGCTACACCTTC. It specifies CATVIVQGAGYTF.

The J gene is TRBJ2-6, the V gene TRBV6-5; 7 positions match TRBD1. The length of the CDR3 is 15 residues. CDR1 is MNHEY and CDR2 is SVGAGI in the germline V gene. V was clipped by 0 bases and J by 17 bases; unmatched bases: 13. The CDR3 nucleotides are TGTGCCAGCAGTTACTCAGGAGGACAGGACCCCCTCTTGACTTTC. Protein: CASSYSGGQDPLLTF.

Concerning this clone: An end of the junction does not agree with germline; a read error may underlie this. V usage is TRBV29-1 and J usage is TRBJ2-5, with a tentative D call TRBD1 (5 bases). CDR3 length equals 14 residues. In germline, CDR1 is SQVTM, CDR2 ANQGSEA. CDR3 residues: CSLDPRAPRETQYF. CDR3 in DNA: TGCAGCCTTGATCCCAGGGCCCCCCGGGAGACCCAGTACTTC.

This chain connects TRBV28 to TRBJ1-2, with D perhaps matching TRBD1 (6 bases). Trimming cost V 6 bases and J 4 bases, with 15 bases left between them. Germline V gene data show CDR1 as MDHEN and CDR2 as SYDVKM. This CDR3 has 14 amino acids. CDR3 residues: CASSPDSSGYGYTF. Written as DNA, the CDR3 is TGTGCCAGCAGCCCGGACAGTTCGGGCTATGGCTACACCTTC.

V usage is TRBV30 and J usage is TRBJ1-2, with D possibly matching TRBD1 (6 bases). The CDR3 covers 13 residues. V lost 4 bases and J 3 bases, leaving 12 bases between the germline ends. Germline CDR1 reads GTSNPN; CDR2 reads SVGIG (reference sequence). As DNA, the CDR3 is TGTGCCTGGAATAGGGGGATTGACTATGGCTACACCTTC. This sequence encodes CAWNRGIDYGYTF.

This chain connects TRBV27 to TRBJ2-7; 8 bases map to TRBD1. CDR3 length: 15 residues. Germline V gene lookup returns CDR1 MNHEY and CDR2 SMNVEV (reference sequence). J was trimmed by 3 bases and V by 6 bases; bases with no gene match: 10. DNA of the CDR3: TGTGCCAGCAGGTTTAAAGACAGGGGTAGCTACGAGCAGTACTTC. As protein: CASRFKDRGSYEQYF.

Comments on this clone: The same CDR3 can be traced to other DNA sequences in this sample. The DNA for the CDR3 is TGTGCCAGCAGTGACTCGGGGGGAAGCACAGATACGCAGTATTTT. This translates into CASSDSGGSTDTQYF. This rearrangement joins TRBV6-4 to TRBJ2-3; D is possibly TRBD2 (6 bases). CDR1 and CDR2 from the germline V gene are MRHNA and SNTAGT. This CDR3 is 15 amino acids long. Trimming cost V 0 bases and J 0 bases, with 7 bases left between them.

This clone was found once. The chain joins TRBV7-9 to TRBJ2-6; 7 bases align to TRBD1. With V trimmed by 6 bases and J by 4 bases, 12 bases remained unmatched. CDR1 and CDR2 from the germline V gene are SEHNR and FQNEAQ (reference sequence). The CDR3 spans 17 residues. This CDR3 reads CASSLWTGLTGANVLTF. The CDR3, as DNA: TGTGCCAGCAGTTTGTGGACAGGCTTAACCGGGGCCAACGTCCTGACTTTC.